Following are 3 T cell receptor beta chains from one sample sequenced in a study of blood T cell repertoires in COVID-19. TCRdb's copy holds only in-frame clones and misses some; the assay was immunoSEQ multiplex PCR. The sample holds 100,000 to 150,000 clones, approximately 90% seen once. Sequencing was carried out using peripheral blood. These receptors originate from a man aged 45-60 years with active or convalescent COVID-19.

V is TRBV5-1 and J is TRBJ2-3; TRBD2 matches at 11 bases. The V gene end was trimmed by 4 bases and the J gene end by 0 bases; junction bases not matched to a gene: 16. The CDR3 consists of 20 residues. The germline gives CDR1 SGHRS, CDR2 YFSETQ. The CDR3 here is CASSRTLAGGLPSSTDTQYF. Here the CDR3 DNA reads TGCGCCAGCAGCCGAACTCTAGCGGGGGGCCTACCGTCTAGCACAGATACGCAGTATTTT.

CDR3 DNA sequence: TGTGCCAGCTCACCACGTACAGGGGTTATTCAGCCCCAGCATTTT. Translation: CASSPRTGVIQPQHF. The V and J genes are TRBV18 and TRBJ1-5, with 7 bases aligning to TRBD1. The V segment lost 1 base and the J segment 6 bases; nucleotides outside the gene matches: 6. Germline CDR1 KGHSH, CDR2 LQKENI. CDR3 length equals 15 residues.

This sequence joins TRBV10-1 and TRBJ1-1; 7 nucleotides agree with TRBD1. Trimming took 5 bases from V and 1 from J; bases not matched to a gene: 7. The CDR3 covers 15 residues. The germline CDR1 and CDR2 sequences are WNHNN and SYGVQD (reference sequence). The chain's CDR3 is CASSPAGQPNTEAFF. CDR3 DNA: TGCGCCAGCAGTCCTGCGGGACAGCCGAACACTGAAGCTTTCTTT.